Listed below are T cell receptor beta chains from one sample, sequenced in a study of technical replicates of blood from several donors. The repertoire was sequenced with immunoSEQ multiplex PCR; TCRdb's copy has only in-frame clones and lacks some. Here the sample spans about 66,000 clones, 70% to 90% being singletons. The sample consisted of PBMCs. The receptors stem from a human donor in good health. Some clones in this sample may be carry-over from other donors' samples. Each CDR3 is given with its conserved first and last residue. Fields, in order: CDR3 protein, J gene, V gene, CDR3 length.

CDR3 protein: CAWGKDSMNTEAFF
J gene: TRBJ1-1
V gene: TRBV30
CDR3 length: 14

CDR3 protein: CATNQGFYEQYF
J gene: TRBJ2-7
V gene: TRBV2
CDR3 length: 12

CDR3 protein: CSVVNPRGFRNF
J gene: TRBJ2-7
V gene: TRBV29-1
CDR3 length: 12

CDR3 protein: CASSLVWLAGPGELFF
J gene: TRBJ2-2
V gene: TRBV7-9
CDR3 length: 16

CDR3 protein: CASSLQQGVHNEQFF
J gene: TRBJ2-1
V gene: TRBV7-6
CDR3 length: 15

CDR3 protein: CASSEGGTGRTEQFF
J gene: TRBJ2-1
V gene: TRBV2
CDR3 length: 15

CDR3 protein: CASSPPGNSYEQYF
J gene: TRBJ2-7
V gene: TRBV18
CDR3 length: 14

CDR3 protein: CASSDSTSHNEQFF
J gene: TRBJ2-1
V gene: TRBV6-4
CDR3 length: 14

CDR3 protein: CASSLDAAYEQYF
J gene: TRBJ2-7
V gene: TRBV7-9
CDR3 length: 13

CDR3 protein: CATKRGGQGGNTIYF
J gene: TRBJ1-3
V gene: TRBV12-5
CDR3 length: 15

CDR3 protein: CASSGDRGMGSPLHF
J gene: TRBJ1-6
V gene: TRBV2
CDR3 length: 15

CDR3 protein: CAISSTKGADNEKLFF
J gene: TRBJ1-4
V gene: TRBV10-3
CDR3 length: 16

CDR3 protein: CASRDFKETQYF
J gene: TRBJ2-5
V gene: TRBV7-6
CDR3 length: 12

CDR3 protein: CASSFARGLSNQPQHF
J gene: TRBJ1-5
V gene: TRBV28
CDR3 length: 16

CDR3 protein: CATSRDIINEKLFF
J gene: TRBJ1-4
V gene: TRBV15
CDR3 length: 14

CDR3 protein: CASSARGRDTEAFF
J gene: TRBJ1-1
V gene: TRBV9
CDR3 length: 14

CDR3 protein: CASSSGGSTDTQYF
J gene: TRBJ2-3
V gene: TRBV6-5
CDR3 length: 14

CDR3 protein: CASSGTRGNEKLFF
J gene: TRBJ1-4
V gene: TRBV27
CDR3 length: 14

CDR3 protein: CASSQVWDRESPLHF
J gene: TRBJ1-6
V gene: TRBV14
CDR3 length: 15

CDR3 protein: CSVGLSYNSPLHF
J gene: TRBJ1-6
V gene: TRBV29-1
CDR3 length: 13

CDR3 protein: CASSPEPGHHSYEQYF
J gene: TRBJ2-7
V gene: TRBV5-1
CDR3 length: 16

CDR3 protein: CASSSTPYEQYF
J gene: TRBJ2-7
V gene: TRBV7-2
CDR3 length: 12

CDR3 protein: CASSRGGTSGNTIYF
J gene: TRBJ1-3
V gene: TRBV5-6
CDR3 length: 15

CDR3 protein: CASSFPSGGRGETQYF
J gene: TRBJ2-5
V gene: TRBV5-4
CDR3 length: 16

CDR3 protein: CASTQSGTGFEKLFF
J gene: TRBJ1-4
V gene: TRBV5-8
CDR3 length: 15

CDR3 protein: CASSLGGPGTDTQYF
J gene: TRBJ2-3
V gene: TRBV7-8
CDR3 length: 15

CDR3 protein: CASSLVRAYEQYF
J gene: TRBJ2-7
V gene: TRBV5-6
CDR3 length: 13

CDR3 protein: CASSYAFSTDTQYF
J gene: TRBJ2-3
V gene: TRBV6-5
CDR3 length: 14

CDR3 protein: CASSKDRAGANVLTF
J gene: TRBJ2-6
V gene: TRBV7-3
CDR3 length: 15

CDR3 protein: CAWSRPYGMPQHF
J gene: TRBJ1-5
V gene: TRBV30
CDR3 length: 13

CDR3 protein: CASSIRDRDSGANVLTF
J gene: TRBJ2-6
V gene: TRBV19
CDR3 length: 17